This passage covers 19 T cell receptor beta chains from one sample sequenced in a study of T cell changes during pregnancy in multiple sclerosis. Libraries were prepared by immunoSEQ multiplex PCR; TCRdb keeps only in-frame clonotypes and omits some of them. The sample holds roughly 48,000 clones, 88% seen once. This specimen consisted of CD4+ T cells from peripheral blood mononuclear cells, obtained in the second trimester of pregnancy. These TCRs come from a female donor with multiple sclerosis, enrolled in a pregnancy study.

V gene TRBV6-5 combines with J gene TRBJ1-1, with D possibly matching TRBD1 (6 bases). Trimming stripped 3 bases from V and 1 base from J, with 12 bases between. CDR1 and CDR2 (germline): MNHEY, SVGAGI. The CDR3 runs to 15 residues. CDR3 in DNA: TGTGCCAGCAGTTATAACAGGGTGGCGAACACTGAAGCTTTCTTT. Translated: CASSYNRVANTEAFF.

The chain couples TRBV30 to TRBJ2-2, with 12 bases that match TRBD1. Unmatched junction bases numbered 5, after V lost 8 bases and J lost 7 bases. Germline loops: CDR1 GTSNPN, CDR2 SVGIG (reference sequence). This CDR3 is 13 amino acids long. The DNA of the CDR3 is TGTGCCGGGGACAGGGGGCCTGGCGGGGAGCTGTTTTTT. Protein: CAGDRGPGGELFF.

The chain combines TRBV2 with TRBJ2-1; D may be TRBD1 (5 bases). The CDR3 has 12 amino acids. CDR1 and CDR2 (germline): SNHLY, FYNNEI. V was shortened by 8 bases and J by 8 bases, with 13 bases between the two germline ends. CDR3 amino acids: CASGANGDEQFF. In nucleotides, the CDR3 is TGTGCCAGCGGGGCCAACGGCGATGAGCAGTTCTTC.

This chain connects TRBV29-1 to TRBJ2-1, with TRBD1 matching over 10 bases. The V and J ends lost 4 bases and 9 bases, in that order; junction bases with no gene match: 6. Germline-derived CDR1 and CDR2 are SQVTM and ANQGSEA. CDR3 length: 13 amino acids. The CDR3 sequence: CSVARQGAGEQFF. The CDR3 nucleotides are TGCAGCGTTGCGAGACAGGGGGCAGGTGAGCAGTTCTTC.

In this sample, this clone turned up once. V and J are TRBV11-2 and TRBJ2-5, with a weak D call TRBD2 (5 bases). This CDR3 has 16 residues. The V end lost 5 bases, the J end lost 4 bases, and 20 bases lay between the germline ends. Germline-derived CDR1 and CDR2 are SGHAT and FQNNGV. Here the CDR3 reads CASSLAPPTSGETQYF. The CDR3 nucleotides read TGTGCCAGCAGCCTAGCCCCCCCAACTTCAGGAGAGACCCAGTACTTC.

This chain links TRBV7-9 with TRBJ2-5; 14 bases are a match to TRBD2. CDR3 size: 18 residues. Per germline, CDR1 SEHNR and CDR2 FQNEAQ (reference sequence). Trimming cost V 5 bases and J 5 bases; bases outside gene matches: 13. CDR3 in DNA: TGTGCCAGCAGCGTAAAGGGACTAGCGGGAGTAGGAAGGGAGACCCAGTACTTC. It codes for CASSVKGLAGVGRETQYF.

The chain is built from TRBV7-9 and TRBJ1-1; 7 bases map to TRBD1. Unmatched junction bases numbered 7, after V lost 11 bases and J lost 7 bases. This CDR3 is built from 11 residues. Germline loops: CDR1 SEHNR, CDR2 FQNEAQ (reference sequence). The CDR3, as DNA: TGTGCCTCGAAAGGGGGCGTTGAAGCTTTCTTT. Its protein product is CASKGGVEAFF.

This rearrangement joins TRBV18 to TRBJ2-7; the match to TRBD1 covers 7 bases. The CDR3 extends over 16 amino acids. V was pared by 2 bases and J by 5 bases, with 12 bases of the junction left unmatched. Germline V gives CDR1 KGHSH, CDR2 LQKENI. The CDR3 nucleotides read TGTGCCAGCTCACCAGGGGGTACAGGGGATCGGGACGAGCAGTACTTC. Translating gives CASSPGGTGDRDEQYF.

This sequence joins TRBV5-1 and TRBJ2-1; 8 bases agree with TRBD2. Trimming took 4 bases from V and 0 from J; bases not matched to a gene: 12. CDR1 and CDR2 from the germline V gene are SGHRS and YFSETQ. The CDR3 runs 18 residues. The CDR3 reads CASSVAAGGPSSYNEQFF. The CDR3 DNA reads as TGCGCCAGCAGCGTTGCGGCGGGAGGACCCAGCTCCTACAATGAGCAGTTCTTC.

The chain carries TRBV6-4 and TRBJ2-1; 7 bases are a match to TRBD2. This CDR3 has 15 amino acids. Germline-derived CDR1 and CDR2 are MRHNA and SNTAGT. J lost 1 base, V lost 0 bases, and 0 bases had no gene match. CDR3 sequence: CASSDSAGSYNEQFF. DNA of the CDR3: TGTGCCAGCAGTGACTCAGCGGGATCCTACAATGAGCAGTTCTTC.

The CDR3 protein is CASSLLGGGPNQPQHF. CDR3 bases: TGTGCCAGCAGCTTGTTGGGAGGAGGACCCAATCAGCCCCAGCATTTT. The chain uses TRBV5-5 and TRBJ1-5; D is unresolved. V was clipped by 1 base and J by 3 bases, with 14 bases between them. The CDR3 length is 16 residues. The V gene's germline CDR1 is SGHKS and CDR2 YYEKEE (reference sequence).

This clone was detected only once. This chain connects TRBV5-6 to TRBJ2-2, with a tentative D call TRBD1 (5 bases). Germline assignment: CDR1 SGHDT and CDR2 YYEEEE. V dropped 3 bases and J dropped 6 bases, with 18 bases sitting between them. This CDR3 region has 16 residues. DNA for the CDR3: TGTGCCAGCAGCTCACTGGGGCTAGAGATTTCCGGGGAGCTGTTTTTT. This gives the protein CASSSLGLEISGELFF.

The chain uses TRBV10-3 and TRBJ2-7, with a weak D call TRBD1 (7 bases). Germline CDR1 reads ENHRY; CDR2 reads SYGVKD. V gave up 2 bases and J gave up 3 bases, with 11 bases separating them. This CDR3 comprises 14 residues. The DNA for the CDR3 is TGTGCCATCAGTGAGGCGGGACAGATCTACGAGCAGTACTTC. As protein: CAISEAGQIYEQYF.

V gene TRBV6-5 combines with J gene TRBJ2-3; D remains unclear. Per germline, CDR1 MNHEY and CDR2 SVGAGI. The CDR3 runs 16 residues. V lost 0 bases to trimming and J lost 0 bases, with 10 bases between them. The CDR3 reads CASSYSGRPSTDTQYF. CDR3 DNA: TGTGCCAGCAGTTACTCGGGCAGACCTAGCACAGATACGCAGTATTTT.

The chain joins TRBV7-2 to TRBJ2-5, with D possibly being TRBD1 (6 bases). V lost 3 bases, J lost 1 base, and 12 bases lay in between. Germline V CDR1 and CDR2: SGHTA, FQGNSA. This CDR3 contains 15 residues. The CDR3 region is CASSFTGTSQETQYF. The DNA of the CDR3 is TGTGCCAGCAGCTTCACCGGGACAAGCCAAGAGACCCAGTACTTC.

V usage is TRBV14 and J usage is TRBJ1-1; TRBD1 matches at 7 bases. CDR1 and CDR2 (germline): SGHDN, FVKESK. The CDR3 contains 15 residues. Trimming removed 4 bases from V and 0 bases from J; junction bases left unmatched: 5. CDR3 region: CASSPPGQMNTEAFF. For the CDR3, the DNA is TGTGCCAGCAGCCCTCCGGGACAGATGAACACTGAAGCTTTCTTT.

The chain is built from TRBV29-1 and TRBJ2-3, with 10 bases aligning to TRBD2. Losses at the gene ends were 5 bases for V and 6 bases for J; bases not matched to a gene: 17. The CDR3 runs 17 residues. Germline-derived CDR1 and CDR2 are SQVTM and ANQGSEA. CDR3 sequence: CSVSRLAGGPGGDTQYF. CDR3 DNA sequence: TGCAGCGTTTCCCGGTTAGCGGGAGGACCGGGCGGGGATACGCAGTATTTT.

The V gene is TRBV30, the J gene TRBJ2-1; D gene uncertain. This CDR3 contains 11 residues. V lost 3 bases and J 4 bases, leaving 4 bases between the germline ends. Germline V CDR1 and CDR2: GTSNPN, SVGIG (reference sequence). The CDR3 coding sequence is TGTGCCTGGAGCGGGTACAATGAGCAGTTCTTC. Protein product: CAWSGYNEQFF.

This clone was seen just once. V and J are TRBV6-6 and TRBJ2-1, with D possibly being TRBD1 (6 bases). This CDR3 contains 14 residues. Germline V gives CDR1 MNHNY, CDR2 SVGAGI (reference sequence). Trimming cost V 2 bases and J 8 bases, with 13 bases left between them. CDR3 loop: CASSYPDRSDEQFF. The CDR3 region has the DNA TGTGCCAGCAGTTACCCGGACAGAAGCGATGAGCAGTTCTTC.